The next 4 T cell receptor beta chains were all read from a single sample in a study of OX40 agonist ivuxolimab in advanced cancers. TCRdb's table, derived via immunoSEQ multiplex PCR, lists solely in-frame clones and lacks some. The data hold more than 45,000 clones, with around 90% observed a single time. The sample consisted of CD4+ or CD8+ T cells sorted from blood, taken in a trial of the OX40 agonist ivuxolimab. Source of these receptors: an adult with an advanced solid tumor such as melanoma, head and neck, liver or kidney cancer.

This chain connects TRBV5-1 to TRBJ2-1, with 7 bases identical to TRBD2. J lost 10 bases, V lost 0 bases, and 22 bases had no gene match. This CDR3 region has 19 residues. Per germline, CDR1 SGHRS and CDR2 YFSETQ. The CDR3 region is CASSLVASGTNSSLREQFF. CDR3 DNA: TGCGCCAGCAGCTTGGTTGCGTCTGGGACTAACTCGAGCCTGCGGGAGCAGTTCTTC.

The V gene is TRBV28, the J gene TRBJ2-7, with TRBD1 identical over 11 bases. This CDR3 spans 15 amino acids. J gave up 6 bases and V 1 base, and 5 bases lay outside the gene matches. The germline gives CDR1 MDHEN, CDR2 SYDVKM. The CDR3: CASSLFPGQGVEQYF. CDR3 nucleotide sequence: TGTGCCAGCAGTTTATTTCCGGGACAGGGGGTCGAGCAGTACTTC.

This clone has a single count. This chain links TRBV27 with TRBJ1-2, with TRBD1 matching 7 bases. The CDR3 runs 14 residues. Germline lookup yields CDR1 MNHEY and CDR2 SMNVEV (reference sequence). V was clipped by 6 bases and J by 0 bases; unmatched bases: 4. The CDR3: CASSPTGANYGYTF. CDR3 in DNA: TGTGCCAGCAGCCCAACAGGGGCTAACTATGGCTACACCTTC.

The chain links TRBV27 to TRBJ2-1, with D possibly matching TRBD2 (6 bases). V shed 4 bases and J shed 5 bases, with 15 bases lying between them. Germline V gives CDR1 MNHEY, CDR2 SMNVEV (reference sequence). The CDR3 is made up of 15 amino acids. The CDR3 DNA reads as TGTGCCAGCAGTTATGGGACTTTCCCCCACAATGAGCAGTTCTTC. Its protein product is CASSYGTFPHNEQFF.